This T cell receptor beta chain was recovered during a study of post-analysis software for immune sequencing data. For the study at large: Patients had relapsing-remitting, secondary progressive or progressive-relapsing multiple sclerosis; some lacked subtype.

Findings and caveats of the study: The F measure placed samples prepared in the same batch into strongly shared clusters. Patients had higher frequencies than controls of about 5 TRBV segments, including TRBV5-6, TRBV5-1 and TRBV20-1.

This clonotype has more than one count but fewer than ten. The antigen is unknown. The germline gives CDR1 SGHAT, CDR2 FQNNGV. V lost 5 bases and J 3 bases, leaving 19 bases between the germline ends. The CDR3 spans 16 residues. cDNA libraries of TCR beta carried unique molecular identifiers. Using its own MiXCR run on the PCR reads, TCRdb lists one record per CDR3 protein. Of about 540,000 distinct CDR3 sequences in the sample, 30% to 40% were seen once. The sequenced material came from blood. This chain uses TRBV11-2 with TRBJ1-1; the D gene is possibly TRBD1 (6 bases). The sequence derives from a girl aged 2-17 years with multiple sclerosis. CDR3 DNA sequence: TGTGCCAGCAGCCCTATAGAACGGACAGTATACACTGAAGCTTTCTTT. Translation gives CASSPIERTVYTEAFF.